Listed below are T cell receptor beta chains from one sample, sequenced in a study of cytomegalovirus exposure and HLA in healthy donors. Profiling relied on immunoSEQ multiplex PCR, and the TCRdb table lists in-frame clones only, not all of them. The sample lists over 150,000 clones, 71% seen once, with approximately 2.8% in the top ten. The sequenced sample consisted of PBMCs. These receptors all stem from a woman aged 25 to 39 in good health and CMV-seronegative. CDR3s include the opening cysteine and the closing phenylalanine or tryptophan. D genes are given only for firm matches. Rows may omit the clone size; those that give it use once, few, many or a size class.

abundance: .
d_gene: .
j_gene: TRBJ2-3
v_gene: TRBV6-1
CDR3aa: CASNDDWDTQYF
CDR3nt: TGTGCCAGCAACGATGACTGGGATACGCAGTATTTT

abundance: once
d_gene: .
j_gene: TRBJ1-2
v_gene: TRBV27
CDR3aa: CASSYNNRVGYTF
CDR3nt: TGTGCCAGCAGTTACAATAACAGGGTTGGCTACACCTTC

abundance: once
d_gene: TRBD1
j_gene: TRBJ1-1
v_gene: TRBV5-4
CDR3aa: CASSYGGSDRANTEAFF
CDR3nt: TGTGCCAGCAGCTACGGTGGGTCGGACAGGGCGAACACTGAAGCTTTCTTT

abundance: .
d_gene: TRBD1
j_gene: TRBJ2-5
v_gene: TRBV4-3
CDR3aa: CASSQEWGTGNQETQYF
CDR3nt: TGCGCCAGCAGCCAAGAATGGGGGACAGGGAACCAAGAGACCCAGTACTTC

abundance: .
d_gene: TRBD1
j_gene: TRBJ1-1
v_gene: TRBV4-3
CDR3aa: CASSHLPSLDRGRGTEAFF
CDR3nt: TGCGCCAGCAGCCACCTCCCCAGCCTAGACAGGGGGCGAGGAACTGAAGCTTTCTTT

abundance: .
d_gene: .
j_gene: TRBJ1-3
v_gene: TRBV4-2
CDR3aa: CASSQEPQISGNTIYF
CDR3nt: TGTGCCAGCAGCCAAGAACCCCAGATATCTGGAAACACCATATATTTT

abundance: few
d_gene: TRBD1
j_gene: TRBJ1-6
v_gene: TRBV28
CDR3aa: CASSLPGQPYNSPLHF
CDR3nt: TGTGCCAGCAGTCTACCGGGACAGCCTTATAATTCACCCCTCCACTTT

abundance: once
d_gene: .
j_gene: TRBJ2-5
v_gene: TRBV7-3
CDR3aa: CASSSGLAQYF
CDR3nt: TGTGCCAGCAGCAGTGGACTGGCCCAGTACTTC

abundance: once
d_gene: TRBD2
j_gene: TRBJ2-1
v_gene: TRBV13
CDR3aa: CASSLPGAGGPLGNEQFF
CDR3nt: TGTGCCAGCAGCCTCCCGGGGGCGGGGGGGCCCCTAGGGAATGAGCAGTTCTTC

abundance: .
d_gene: TRBD1
j_gene: TRBJ2-3
v_gene: TRBV5-1
CDR3aa: CASIPTGANTDTQYF
CDR3nt: TGCGCCAGCATCCCGACAGGGGCAAACACAGATACGCAGTATTTT

abundance: .
d_gene: .
j_gene: TRBJ1-2
v_gene: TRBV9
CDR3aa: CASSVEGGDYGYTF
CDR3nt: TGTGCCAGCAGCGTAGAGGGGGGGGACTATGGCTACACCTTC

abundance: .
d_gene: TRBD2
j_gene: TRBJ2-2
v_gene: TRBV4-2
CDR3aa: CASSQDVGGVTGELFF
CDR3nt: TGTGCCAGCAGCCAAGATGTGGGAGGGGTTACCGGGGAGCTGTTTTTT

abundance: few
d_gene: TRBD2
j_gene: TRBJ2-3
v_gene: TRBV6-6
CDR3aa: CASSSAAGGDTQYF
CDR3nt: TGTGCCAGCAGTTCAGCGGCCGGGGGGGATACGCAGTATTTT

abundance: few
d_gene: .
j_gene: TRBJ1-3
v_gene: TRBV6-1
CDR3aa: CASTPGLGNTIYF
CDR3nt: TGTGCCAGCACTCCAGGGTTGGGAAACACCATATATTTT